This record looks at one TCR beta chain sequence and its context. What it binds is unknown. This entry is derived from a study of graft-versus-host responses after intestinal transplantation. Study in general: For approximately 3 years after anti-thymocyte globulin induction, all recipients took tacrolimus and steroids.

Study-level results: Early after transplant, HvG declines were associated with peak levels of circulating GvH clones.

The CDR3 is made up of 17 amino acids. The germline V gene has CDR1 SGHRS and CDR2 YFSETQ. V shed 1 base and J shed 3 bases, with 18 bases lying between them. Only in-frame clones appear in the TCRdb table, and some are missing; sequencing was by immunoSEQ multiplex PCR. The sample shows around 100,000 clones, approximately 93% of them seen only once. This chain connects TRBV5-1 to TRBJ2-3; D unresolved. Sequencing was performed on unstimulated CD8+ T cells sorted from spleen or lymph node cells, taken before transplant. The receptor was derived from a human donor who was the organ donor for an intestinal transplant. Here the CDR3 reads CASSLRDRDFLTDTQYF. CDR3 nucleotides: TGCGCCAGCAGCTTGCGTGACCGCGACTTCCTTACAGATACGCAGTATTTT.